Below, 9 T cell receptor beta chains from the same sample are listed, as sequenced in a study of T cells after yellow fever vaccination. MiXCR was run by TCRdb on the 5' RACE reads, yielding one entry per CDR3 protein. The data hold tens of thousands of distinct CDR3 sequences, with roughly 10% observed a single time. Here the sequenced sample was PBMCs, either bulk or a sorted T-cell subset (CD4+, CD8+, memory, or dextramer-sorted; not recorded which), taken roughly 15 days after the first yellow fever vaccination. The source is a man younger than 30 who received the YFV17D yellow fever vaccine.

This clonotype was picked up many times. J is TRBJ1-2 and V is TRBV2; D not certain. Germline V gene sequence: CDR1 SNHLY, CDR2 FYNNEI. The V end lost 5 bases, the J end lost 3 bases, and 7 bases lay between the germline ends. CDR3 length equals 12 residues. CDR3 in amino acids: CASSTSYYGYTF. For the CDR3, the DNA is TGTGCCAGCAGTACTAGCTACTATGGCTACACCTTC.

This clonotype occurred a few times. This chain connects TRBV7-6 to TRBJ2-2; possibly TRBD1 or TRBD2 for D (7 bases each). The CDR3 consists of 15 residues. The V end was cut by 1 base, the J end by 6 bases, with 12 bases between. Germline V gives CDR1 SGHVS, CDR2 FNYEAQ. CDR3 region: CASSLVAGGAGELFF. CDR3 DNA sequence: TGTGCCAGCAGCTTAGTAGCAGGGGGGGCCGGGGAGCTGTTTTTT. Full variable domain (missing parts from reference TRBV7-6 and TRBJ2-2): GAGVSQSPRYKVTKRGQDVALRCDPISGHVSLYWYRQALGQGPEFLTYFNYEAQQDKSGLPNDRFSAERPEGSISTLTIQRTEQRDSAMYRCASSLVAGGAGELFFGEGSRLTVL.

Ten or more counts support this clonotype. The V gene is TRBV6-5, the J gene TRBJ1-1; no reliable D call. The CDR3 is made up of 14 amino acids. Germline CDR1 reads MNHEY; CDR2 reads SVGAGI. Trimming took off 2 bases at V and 5 bases at J, with 12 bases between the two ends. The CDR3 sequence: CASSYAGLRTEAFF. For the CDR3, the DNA is TGTGCCAGCAGTTACGCGGGTCTTCGGACTGAAGCTTTCTTT.

The table lists this clonotype with many counts. The V and J genes are TRBV10-2 and TRBJ1-2; TRBD1 is a possible D gene (6 bases). V shed 6 bases and J shed 7 bases, with 18 bases lying between them. This CDR3 comprises 14 residues. Germline V lookup: CDR1 WSHSY, CDR2 SAAADI. CDR3: CASRNRVSGAGYTF. CDR3 sequence (DNA): TGCGCCAGCAGAAACAGGGTCTCAGGTGCTGGCTACACCTTC.

There are a few counts of this clonotype. The V gene is TRBV7-9, the J gene TRBJ2-2, with TRBD1 as a possible D gene (7 bases). Per the germline V gene, CDR1 is SEHNR and CDR2 is FQNEAQ (reference sequence). This CDR3 contains 14 residues. The CDR3, as DNA: TGTGCACAAACCAGGGGGGAGAACACCGGGGAGCTGTTTTTT. Translating gives CAQTRGENTGELFF.

In this sample, this clonotype turned up many times. J is TRBJ1-2 and V is TRBV6-5, with 12 bases lining up with TRBD1. Trimming cost V 8 bases and J 4 bases; bases outside gene matches: 2. Germline CDR1 MNHEY, CDR2 SVGAGI. The CDR3 length is 13 residues. CDR3 nucleotide sequence: TGTGCCAGCGGGACAGGGGGCTTCTATGGCTACACCTTC. Residues: CASGTGGFYGYTF.

This clonotype was detected ten times or more. The V gene is TRBV6-2 or TRBV6-3, the J gene TRBJ2-3; 7 bases match TRBD1. This CDR3 has 13 residues. Germline V gene data show CDR1 as MNHEY and CDR2 as SVGEGT. The trim removed 6 bases at V and 4 bases at J, leaving 4 bases unmatched. The CDR3 protein is CASRGTVADTQYF. The CDR3 region has the DNA TGTGCCAGCAGAGGGACAGTCGCAGATACGCAGTATTTT.

This clonotype was detected ten times or more. The rearrangement joins TRBV6-5 to TRBJ1-2, with 7 bases lining up with TRBD1. Germline V gives CDR1 MNHEY, CDR2 SVGAGI. The CDR3 has 18 amino acids. After removal of 6 bases from V and 5 bases from J, the junction contained 21 bases not matched to a gene. In DNA, the CDR3 is TGTGCCAGCAGCCAACCGGCGACAGGGAAGGAGGGGATGTATGGCTACACCTTC. Translating gives CASSQPATGKEGMYGYTF.

This clonotype has ten or more counts. The CDR3, as DNA: TGCGCCAGCAGCCTCGACGACCAAAACATTCAGTACTTC. It is translated as CASSLDDQNIQYF. The chain uses TRBV4-1 and TRBJ2-4; the D is unclear. V gave up 4 bases and J gave up 5 bases, with 9 bases separating them. Germline V gene lookup returns CDR1 MGHRA and CDR2 YSYEKL. The CDR3 totals 13 residues.